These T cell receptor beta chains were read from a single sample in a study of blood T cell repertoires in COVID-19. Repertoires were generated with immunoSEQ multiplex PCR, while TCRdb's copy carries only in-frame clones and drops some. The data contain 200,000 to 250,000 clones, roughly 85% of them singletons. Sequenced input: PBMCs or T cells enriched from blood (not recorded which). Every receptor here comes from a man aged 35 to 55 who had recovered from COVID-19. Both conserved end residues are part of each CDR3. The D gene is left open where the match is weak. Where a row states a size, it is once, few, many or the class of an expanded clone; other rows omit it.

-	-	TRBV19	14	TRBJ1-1	TGTGCCAGTAGTCTCGCCCCAGGGAACACTGAAGCTTTCTTT	CASSLAPGNTEAFF
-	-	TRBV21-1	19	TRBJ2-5	TGTGCCAGCAGCAAAGGATCGGTAGCGGGTATGGCTGAGGGGGAGACCCAGTACTTC	CASSKGSVAGMAEGETQYF
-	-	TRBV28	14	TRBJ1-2	TGTGCCAGCAGTCCCGGCGGGGGCTATTATGGCTACACCTTC	CASSPGGGYYGYTF
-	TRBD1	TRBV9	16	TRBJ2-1	TGTGCCAGCAGCAAATATGACAGGGGATCTGACAATGAGCAGTTCTTC	CASSKYDRGSDNEQFF
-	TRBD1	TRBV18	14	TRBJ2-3	TGTGCCAGCTCACCTACAGGGGGAACAGATACGCAGTATTTT	CASSPTGGTDTQYF
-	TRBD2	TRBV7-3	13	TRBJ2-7	TGTGCCAGCAGCTCTACCAAAGCGGGAGGGCAGTACTTC	CASSSTKAGGQYF
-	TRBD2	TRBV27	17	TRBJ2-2	TGTGCCAGCAGTCGCCCGGGGGTAGCGGGAGACACCGGGGAGCTGTTTTTT	CASSRPGVAGDTGELFF
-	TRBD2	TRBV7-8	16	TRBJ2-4	TGTGCCAGCAGCGGGACTAGCACCCTAGCCAAAAACATTCAGTACTTC	CASSGTSTLAKNIQYF
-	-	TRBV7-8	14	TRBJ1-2	TGTGCCAGCAGCGCCCGTCCAGATCGTTTCGGCTACACCTTC	CASSARPDRFGYTF
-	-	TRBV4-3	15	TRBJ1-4	TGCGCCAGCAGCCCGGGAACTGCAACTAATGAAAAACTGTTTTTT	CASSPGTATNEKLFF
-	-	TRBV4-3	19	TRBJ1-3	TGCGCCAGCAGCCAAGACCTCTTCGGGGGGCGATCGGACGGAAACACCATATATTTT	CASSQDLFGGRSDGNTIYF
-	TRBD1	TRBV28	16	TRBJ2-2	TGTGCCAGCAGTTTGGGCGGCAGGGGGATTGAGGGGGAGCTGTTTTTT	CASSLGGRGIEGELFF
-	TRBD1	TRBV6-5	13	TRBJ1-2	TGTGCCAGCAGAGTAACAGGGGCTTATGGCTACACCTTC	CASRVTGAYGYTF
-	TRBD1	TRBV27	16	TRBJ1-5	TGTGCCAGCAGCTTAACCGGGACAGGGGGCAATCAGCCCCAGCATTTT	CASSLTGTGGNQPQHF
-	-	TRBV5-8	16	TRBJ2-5	TGTGCCAGCAGCTTGGCCCGCACAGGTGTCCAAGAGACCCAGTACTTC	CASSLARTGVQETQYF
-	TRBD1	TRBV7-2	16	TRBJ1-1	TGTGCCAGCAGCTTAGAGAGGGACAGGGGATACACTGAAGCTTTCTTT	CASSLERDRGYTEAFF
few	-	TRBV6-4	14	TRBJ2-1	TGTGCCACCCTAAACTTAGTCGGGATCAATGAGCAGTTCTTC	CATLNLVGINEQFF
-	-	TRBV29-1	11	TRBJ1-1	TGCAGCGCCAGGGGTAATTCTGAAGCTTTCTTT	CSARGNSEAFF
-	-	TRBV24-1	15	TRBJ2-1	TGTGCCACCAGTGATTTTTCTAGCAATTACAATGAGCAGTTCTTC	CATSDFSSNYNEQFF
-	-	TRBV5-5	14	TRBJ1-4	TGTGCCAGCAGGTTCCAGGCCTACGATGAAAAACTGTTTTTT	CASRFQAYDEKLFF
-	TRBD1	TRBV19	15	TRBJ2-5	TGTGCCAGTAGTATAGGGCAGGGGGTACGAGAGACCCAGTACTTC	CASSIGQGVRETQYF
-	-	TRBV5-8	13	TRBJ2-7	TGTGCCAGCAGCTTGAACAGAAACTACGAGCAGTACTTC	CASSLNRNYEQYF
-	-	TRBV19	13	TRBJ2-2	TGTGCCAGTAGTCTAGGACAGCCCGGGGAGCTGTTTTTT	CASSLGQPGELFF
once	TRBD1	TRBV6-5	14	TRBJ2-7	TGTGCCAGCAAGGGGACAGGGATCTCGCCCGAGCAGTACTTC	CASKGTGISPEQYF
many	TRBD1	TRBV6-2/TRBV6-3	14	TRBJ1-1	TGTGCCAGCAGTTTCTACGGGACAGCCACTGAAGCTTTCTTT	CASSFYGTATEAFF
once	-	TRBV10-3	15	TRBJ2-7	TGTGCCATCAGTGAGGGAGCGGGCACCTCCTACGAGCAGTACTTC	CAISEGAGTSYEQYF
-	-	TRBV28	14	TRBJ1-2	TGTGCCAGCAGTGGGGGGGCTAGGTCCTATGGCTACACCTTC	CASSGGARSYGYTF
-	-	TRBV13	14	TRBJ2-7	TGTGCCAGCAGCTTTCGGTCGGGGTATGACGAGCAGTACTTC	CASSFRSGYDEQYF
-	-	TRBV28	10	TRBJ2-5	TGTGCCAGCGGCTTGGAGACCCAGTACTTC	CASGLETQYF
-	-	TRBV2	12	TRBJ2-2	TGTGCCAGCACTTGGAACACCGGGGAGCTGTTTTTT	CASTWNTGELFF
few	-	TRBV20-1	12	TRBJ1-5	TGCAGTGCTAGTTGGGGGGATCAGCCCCAGCATTTT	CSASWGDQPQHF
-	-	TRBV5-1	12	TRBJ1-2	TGCGCCAGCAGCTTGTCTAACGGTGGCTACACCTTC	CASSLSNGGYTF
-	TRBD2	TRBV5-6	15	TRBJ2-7	TGTGCCAGCAGCTTCGCGACGGGAGGGCCCTACGAGCAGTACTTC	CASSFATGGPYEQYF
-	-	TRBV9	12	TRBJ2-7	TGTGCCAGCAGCCACGAGCTAGGCGAGCAGTACTTC	CASSHELGEQYF
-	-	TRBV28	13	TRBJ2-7	TGTGCCAGCACCCATGGGCGGGCTTACGAGCAGTACTTC	CASTHGRAYEQYF
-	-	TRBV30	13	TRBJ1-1	TGTGCCTGGACTAACGGAGGGAGGACTGAAGCTTTCTTT	CAWTNGGRTEAFF
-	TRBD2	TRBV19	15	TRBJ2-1	TGTGCCAGTACCATAGCGGGAAGGTTAGGGAATGAGCAGTTCTTC	CASTIAGRLGNEQFF
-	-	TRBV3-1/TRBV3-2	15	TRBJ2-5	TGTGCCAGCAGCCATTGGAGGGACGGCCAAGAGACCCAGTACTTC	CASSHWRDGQETQYF
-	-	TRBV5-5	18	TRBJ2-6	TGTGCCAGCAGCTTGTGGGGACAACATATCTCTGGGGCCAACGTCCTGACTTTC	CASSLWGQHISGANVLTF
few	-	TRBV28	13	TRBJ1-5	TGTGCCAGCGTGAAAGGGACATCCCAGCCCCAGCATTTT	CASVKGTSQPQHF
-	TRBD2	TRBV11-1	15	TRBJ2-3	TGTGCCAGCAGACCGGGACTAGCGGGAGGAGATACGCAGTATTTT	CASRPGLAGGDTQYF
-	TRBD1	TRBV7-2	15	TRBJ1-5	TGTGCCAGCAGCTGGAGACCGGGACAGAGTCAGCCCCAGCATTTT	CASSWRPGQSQPQHF
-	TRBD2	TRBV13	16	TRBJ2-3	TGTGCCAGCACCGAGACTAGCGGGAGGGTTGGAGATACGCAGTATTTT	CASTETSGRVGDTQYF
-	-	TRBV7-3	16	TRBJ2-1	TGTGCCAGCAGCCCCTTCGGGCTAGCTATCTACAATGAGCAGTTCTTC	CASSPFGLAIYNEQFF